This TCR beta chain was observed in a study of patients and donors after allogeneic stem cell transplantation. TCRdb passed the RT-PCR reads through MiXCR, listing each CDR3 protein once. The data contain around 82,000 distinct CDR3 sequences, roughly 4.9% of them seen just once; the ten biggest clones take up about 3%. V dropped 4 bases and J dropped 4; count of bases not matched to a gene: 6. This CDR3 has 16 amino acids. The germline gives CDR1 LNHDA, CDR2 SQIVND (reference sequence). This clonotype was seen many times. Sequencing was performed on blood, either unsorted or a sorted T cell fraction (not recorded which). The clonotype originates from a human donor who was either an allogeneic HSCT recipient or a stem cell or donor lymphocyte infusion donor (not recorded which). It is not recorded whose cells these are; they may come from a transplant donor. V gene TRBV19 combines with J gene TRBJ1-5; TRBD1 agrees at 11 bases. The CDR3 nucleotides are TGTGCCAGTAGTACGCGGACAGGGGGCGGTAATCAGCCCCAGCATTTT. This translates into CASSTRTGGGNQPQHF.